Listed here are 24 T cell receptor beta chains from one sample, sequenced in a study of blood T cell repertoires in COVID-19. Repertoires were generated with immunoSEQ multiplex PCR, while TCRdb's copy carries only in-frame clones and drops some. The data contain almost 350,000 clones, more than 70% of them singletons. The sequenced material came from PBMCs or T cells enriched from blood (not recorded which). Every receptor here comes from a woman aged 25 to 39 who had been exposed to COVID-19.

J is TRBJ1-1 and V is TRBV29-1, with D unresolved. From germline, CDR1 is SQVTM and CDR2 ANQGSEA. Trimming took off 4 bases at V and 0 bases at J, with 12 bases between the two ends. The CDR3 has 14 residues. CDR3 in DNA: TGCAGCGTTGTACCTAGATTCATGAACACTGAAGCTTTCTTT. Residues: CSVVPRFMNTEAFF. Full variable domain (missing parts from reference TRBV29-1 and TRBJ1-1): SAVISQKPSRDICQRGTSLTIQCQVDSQVTMMFWYRQQPGQSLTLIATANQGSEATYESGFVIDKFPISRPNLTFSTLTVSNMSPEDSSIYLCSVVPRFMNTEAFFGQGTRLTVV.

V usage is TRBV29-1 and J usage is TRBJ1-3, with 8 bases fitting TRBD1. The CDR3 runs to 15 residues. V shed 3 bases and J 4 bases; nucleotides not matched to a gene: 8. Germline CDR1 reads SQVTM; CDR2 reads ANQGSEA. Here the CDR3 reads CSVDITGGSGNTIYF. The CDR3 DNA follows: TGCAGCGTTGATATCACAGGGGGGTCCGGAAACACCATATATTTT.

This clone was seen only once. This chain connects TRBV29-1 to TRBJ1-1, with D perhaps TRBD1 (5 bases). V lost 1 base to trimming and J lost 7 bases, with 19 bases between them. CDR1 SQVTM and CDR2 ANQGSEA come from the germline V gene. The CDR3 spans 15 residues. The CDR3 DNA sequence: TGCAGCGTTGAAGGTGGTCGTCGCGGGGCGCGTGAAGCTTTCTTT. Protein: CSVEGGRRGAREAFF.

Note on this clone: The identical CDR3 is also encoded by other nucleotide sequences in the sample. This chain connects TRBV28 to TRBJ1-2; TRBD1 matches at 8 bases. Germline loops: CDR1 MDHEN, CDR2 SYDVKM. After removal of 8 bases from V and 8 bases from J, the junction contained 7 bases not matched to a gene. The CDR3 contains 12 residues. CDR3 residues: CASSSGGAGYTF. CDR3 DNA: TGTGCCAGCTCGTCAGGGGGCGCGGGCTACACCTTC.

The chain is built from TRBV7-8 and TRBJ2-7; D is undetermined. This CDR3 comprises 15 residues. Trimming stripped 2 bases from V and 0 bases from J, with 11 bases between. Germline loops: CDR1 SGHVS, CDR2 FQNEAQ. This chain's CDR3 is CASSLYALSSYEQYF. As DNA, the CDR3 is TGTGCCAGCAGCTTATATGCCTTGAGCTCCTACGAGCAGTACTTC. Together with reference TRBV7-8 and TRBJ2-7, the CDR3 gives the full variable domain: GAGVSQSPRYKVAKRGQDVALRCDPISGHVSLFWYQQALGQGPEFLTYFQNEAQLDKSGLPSDRFFAERPEGSVSTLKIQRTQQEDSAVYLCASSLYALSSYEQYFGPGTRLTVT.

The chain links TRBV7-9 to TRBJ1-4; the D gene is possibly TRBD1 (5 bases). The CDR3 loop spans 13 amino acids. CDR1 and CDR2 from the germline V gene are SEHNR and FQNEAQ (reference sequence). With 3 bases removed from V and 8 bases from J, the gap between germline ends came to 10 bases. The CDR3 DNA sequence: TGTGCCAGCAGCTTGGCCGGGGGGGAAAAACTGTTTTTT. It codes for CASSLAGGEKLFF.

The chain carries TRBV27 and TRBJ1-6; D is perhaps TRBD1 (6 bases). This CDR3 has 14 residues. V was trimmed by 7 bases and J by 2 bases, leaving 9 bases between them. CDR1 is MNHEY and CDR2 is SMNVEV in the germline V gene (reference sequence). The CDR3 loop reads CASKQGTYNSPLHF. CDR3 nucleotide sequence: TGTGCCAGCAAGCAGGGGACCTATAATTCACCCCTCCACTTT.

The gene calls are TRBV20-1 and TRBJ1-5; 9 nucleotides line up with TRBD1. J lost 4 bases, V lost 3 bases, and 4 bases had no gene match. The germline V gene has CDR1 DFQATT and CDR2 SNEGSKA (reference sequence). This CDR3 contains 14 residues. The CDR3 is CSASQGQGNQPQHF. The CDR3 coding sequence is TGCAGTGCTAGTCAGGGACAGGGAAATCAGCCCCAGCATTTT.

The rearrangement joins TRBV28 to TRBJ1-2; TRBD1 might be the D (5 bases). Germline V gene sequence: CDR1 MDHEN, CDR2 SYDVKM. The CDR3 sequence is 12 residues long. Trimming took off 3 bases at V and 8 bases at J, with 10 bases between the two ends. The CDR3 sequence: CASSFPGRGYTF. The CDR3 DNA reads TGTGCCAGCAGTTTCCCAGGGCGGGGCTACACCTTC.

The chain is built from TRBV6-5 and TRBJ2-5; perhaps TRBD2 as D (5 bases). The CDR3 covers 14 residues. Deletions cut 4 bases from V and 3 bases from J, with 12 bases between. Germline V lookup: CDR1 MNHEY, CDR2 SVGAGI. CDR3 residues: CASSSRIGKETQYF. The CDR3 bases are TGTGCCAGCAGTTCCCGGATCGGGAAAGAGACCCAGTACTTC.

This sequence joins TRBV2 and TRBJ2-1; 9 bases fit TRBD2. The germline V gene has CDR1 SNHLY and CDR2 FYNNEI. The CDR3 covers 15 residues. Trimming removed 4 bases from V and 2 bases from J; junction bases left unmatched: 3. For the CDR3, the DNA is TGTGCCAGCAGTGTGGCTAGCGGGACCTACAATGAGCAGTTCTTC. It specifies CASSVASGTYNEQFF.

The chain employs TRBV5-8 and TRBJ1-6; TRBD1 is a possible D gene (6 bases). V lost 4 bases, J lost 10 bases, and 18 bases lay in between. Per the germline V gene, CDR1 is SGHTS and CDR2 is YDEGEE. The CDR3 has 15 amino acids. The CDR3 DNA is TGTGCCAGCAGCCTAGCGTGGGGGGGCAGGTCACCCCTCCACTTT. It codes for CASSLAWGGRSPLHF.

The chain links TRBV19 to TRBJ1-1; TRBD1 is a possible D gene (5 bases). V lost 4 bases and J lost 1, with 10 bases in between. The germline V gene encodes CDR1 LNHDA and CDR2 SQIVND (reference sequence). The CDR3 is made up of 14 amino acids. This CDR3 is CASSRGTPNTEAFF. CDR3 nucleotide sequence: TGTGCCAGTAGTAGAGGGACTCCGAACACTGAAGCTTTCTTT. The full variable domain, completed using reference TRBV19 and TRBJ1-1, is DGGITQSPKYLFRKEGQNVTLSCEQNLNHDAMYWYRQDPGQGLRLIYYSQIVNDFQKGDIAEGYSVSREKKESFPLTVTSAQKNPTAFYLCASSRGTPNTEAFFGQGTRLTVV.

The V call is TRBV19, the J call TRBJ1-2, with a possible D match to TRBD1 (6 bases). The CDR3 spans 15 residues. Germline loops: CDR1 LNHDA, CDR2 SQIVND (reference sequence). V gave up 6 bases and J gave up 4 bases, with 18 bases separating them. CDR3 residues: CASSPISTGLYGYTF. In nucleotides, the CDR3 is TGTGCCAGTAGCCCAATTTCGACAGGTCTCTATGGCTACACCTTC.

J is TRBJ1-6 and V is TRBV19, with D perhaps TRBD1 (5 bases). The length of the CDR3 is 13 residues. Germline assignment: CDR1 LNHDA and CDR2 SQIVND (reference sequence). Trimming removed 5 bases from V and 8 bases from J, with 10 bases in between. CDR3 loop: CASSPDRDSPLHF. In DNA form, the CDR3 reads TGTGCCAGTAGTCCAGACAGAGATTCACCCCTCCACTTT. Drawing the rest from reference TRBV19 and TRBJ1-6, the complete variable domain is DGGITQSPKYLFRKEGQNVTLSCEQNLNHDAMYWYRQDPGQGLRLIYYSQIVNDFQKGDIAEGYSVSREKKESFPLTVTSAQKNPTAFYLCASSPDRDSPLHFGNGTRLTVT.

V usage is TRBV5-1 and J usage is TRBJ2-7, with 7 positions matching TRBD2. V lost 6 bases, J lost 5 bases, and 8 bases stayed unmatched. The CDR3 has 13 amino acids. CDR1 and CDR2 (germline): SGHRS, YFSETQ. Written as DNA, the CDR3 is TGCGCCAGCAACCCGGGGGGTAGTAACGAGCAGTACTTC. Protein sequence: CASNPGGSNEQYF.

This clone was seen more than once but under ten times. V and J are TRBV6-1 and TRBJ1-5; 7 positions agree with TRBD1. CDR1 and CDR2 from the germline V gene are MNHNS and SASEGT. The CDR3 has 13 residues. V dropped 3 bases and J dropped 4; count of bases not matched to a gene: 0. This chain's CDR3 is CASSETGNQPQHF. CDR3 bases: TGTGCCAGCAGTGAGACAGGGAATCAGCCCCAGCATTTT.

This sequence joins TRBV19 and TRBJ1-2, with 9 positions matching TRBD1. The CDR3 has 15 residues. The V gene end was trimmed by 9 bases and the J gene end by 4 bases; junction bases not matched to a gene: 12. Looked up from germline, CDR1 is LNHDA and CDR2 is SQIVND (reference sequence). CDR3 DNA: TGTGCCAGCAGGACAGGGGACGAACGGGTCTATGGCTACACCTTC. This sequence encodes CASRTGDERVYGYTF.

J is TRBJ1-1 and V is TRBV11-2; perhaps TRBD1 as D (5 bases). Germline-derived CDR1 and CDR2 are SGHAT and FQNNGV. The CDR3 has 14 residues. V was trimmed by 1 base and J by 8 bases, leaving 14 bases between them. Here the CDR3 reads CASSLVAGKGEAFF. CDR3 in DNA: TGTGCCAGCAGCTTAGTTGCAGGGAAGGGGGAAGCTTTCTTT.

The chain joins TRBV3-1 (or the pseudogene TRBV3-2) to TRBJ2-1, with TRBD1 matching 10 bases. CDR3 length equals 13 residues. J was trimmed by 15 bases and V by 1 base; bases with no gene match: 6. CDR1 is LGHDT, CDR2 YNNKEL, per germline (reference sequence). The CDR3 DNA reads as TGTGCCAGCAGCCAAGGGGCGGGACAGGGGCCGTTCTTC. This sequence encodes CASSQGAGQGPFF.

The CDR3 is CASSWDTRGTGELFF. The CDR3 coding sequence is TGTGCCAGCAGCTGGGACACCCGCGGGACCGGGGAGCTGTTTTTT. The chain links TRBV11-2 to TRBJ2-2; tentative D call: TRBD1 (6 bases). The CDR3 has 15 residues. With 4 bases removed from V and 5 bases from J, the gap between germline ends came to 14 bases. Germline CDR1 reads SGHAT; CDR2 reads FQNNGV.

V gene TRBV6-2 or TRBV6-3 combines with J gene TRBJ2-5; 11 bases match TRBD2. Trimming removed 4 bases from V and 4 bases from J; junction bases left unmatched: 5. This CDR3 has 15 residues. CDR1 MNHEY and CDR2 SVGEGT come from the germline V gene. DNA for the CDR3: TGTGCCAGCAGTTTACTAGCGGGAGAGTTAGAGACCCAGTACTTC. It translates to CASSLLAGELETQYF.

The rearrangement uses TRBV18 and TRBJ1-3, with D possibly being TRBD1 (6 bases). This CDR3 has 14 amino acids. Deletions cut 6 bases from V and 4 bases from J, with 13 bases between. CDR1 is KGHSH and CDR2 is LQKENI in the germline V gene. The CDR3 DNA reads as TGTGCCAGCTCCTCCGGACAGCAAGGAAACACCATATATTTT. It codes for CASSSGQQGNTIYF.

The chain joins TRBV24-1 to TRBJ2-1, with 11 bases that match TRBD2. V dropped 4 bases and J dropped 7; count of bases not matched to a gene: 14. Germline CDR1 and CDR2: KGHDR and SFDVKD. This CDR3 is built from 18 residues. This chain's CDR3 is CATSDLGLSGRAGNEQFF. The CDR3 nucleotides are TGTGCCACCAGTGACCTCGGCCTTAGCGGGAGGGCCGGAAATGAGCAGTTCTTC.